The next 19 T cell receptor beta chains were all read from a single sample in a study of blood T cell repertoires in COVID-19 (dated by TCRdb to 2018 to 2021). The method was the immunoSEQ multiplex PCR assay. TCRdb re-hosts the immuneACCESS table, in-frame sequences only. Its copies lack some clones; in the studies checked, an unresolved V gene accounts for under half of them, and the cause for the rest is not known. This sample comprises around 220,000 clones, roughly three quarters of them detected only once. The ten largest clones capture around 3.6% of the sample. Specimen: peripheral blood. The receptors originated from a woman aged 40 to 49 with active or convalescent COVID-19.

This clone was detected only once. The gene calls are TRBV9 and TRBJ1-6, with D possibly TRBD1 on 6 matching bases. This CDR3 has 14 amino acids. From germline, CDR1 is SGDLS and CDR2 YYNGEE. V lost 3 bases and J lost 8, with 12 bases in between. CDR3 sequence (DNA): TGTGCCAGCAGCGCTACGGACAGTTATTCACCCCTCCACTTT. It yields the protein CASSATDSYSPLHF.

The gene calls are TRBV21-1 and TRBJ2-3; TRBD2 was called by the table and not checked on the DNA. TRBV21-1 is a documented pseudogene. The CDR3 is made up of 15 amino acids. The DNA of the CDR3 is TGTGCCAGCAGCAAAAGAGAGCGGGACACAGATACGCAGTATTTT. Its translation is CASSKRERDTDTQYF.

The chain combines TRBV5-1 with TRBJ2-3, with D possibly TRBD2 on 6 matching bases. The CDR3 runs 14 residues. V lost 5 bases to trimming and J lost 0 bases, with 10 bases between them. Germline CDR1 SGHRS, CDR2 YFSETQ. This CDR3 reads CASRAGLSTDTQYF. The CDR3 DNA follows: TGCGCCAGCAGGGCGGGACTCAGCACAGATACGCAGTATTTT.

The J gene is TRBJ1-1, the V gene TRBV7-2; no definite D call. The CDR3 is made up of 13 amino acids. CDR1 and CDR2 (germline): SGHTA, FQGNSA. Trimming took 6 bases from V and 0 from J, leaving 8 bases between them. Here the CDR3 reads CASSSLMNTEAFF. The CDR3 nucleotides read TGTGCCAGCAGTTCACTCATGAACACTGAAGCTTTCTTT.

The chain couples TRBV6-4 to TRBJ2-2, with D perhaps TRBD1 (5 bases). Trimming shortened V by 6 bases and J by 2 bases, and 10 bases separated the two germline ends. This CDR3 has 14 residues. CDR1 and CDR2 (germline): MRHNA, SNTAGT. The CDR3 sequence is CASRPTGNTGELFF. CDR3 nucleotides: TGTGCCAGCAGACCCACAGGAAACACCGGGGAGCTGTTTTTT.

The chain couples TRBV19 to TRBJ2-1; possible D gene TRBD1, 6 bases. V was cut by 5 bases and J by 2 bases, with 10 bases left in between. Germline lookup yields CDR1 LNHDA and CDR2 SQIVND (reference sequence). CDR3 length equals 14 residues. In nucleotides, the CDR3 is TGTGCCAGTAGTCAGGGGTTCACCTACAATGAGCAGTTCTTC. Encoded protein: CASSQGFTYNEQFF.

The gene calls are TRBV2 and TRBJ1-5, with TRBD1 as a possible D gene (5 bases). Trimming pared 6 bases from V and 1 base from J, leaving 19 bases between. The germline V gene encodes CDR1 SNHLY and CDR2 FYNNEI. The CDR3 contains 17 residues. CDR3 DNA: TGTGCCAGCAGACGACAGCCGCCTATTAGGAGCAATCAGCCCCAGCATTTT. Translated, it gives CASRRQPPIRSNQPQHF.

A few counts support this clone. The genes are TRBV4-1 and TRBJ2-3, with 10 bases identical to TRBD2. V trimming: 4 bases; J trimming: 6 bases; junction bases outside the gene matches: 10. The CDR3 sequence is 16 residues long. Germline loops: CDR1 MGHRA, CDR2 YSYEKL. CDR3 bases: TGCGCCAGCAGCCGATACACTAGCGGGGATCGTGATACGCAGTATTTT. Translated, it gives CASSRYTSGDRDTQYF.

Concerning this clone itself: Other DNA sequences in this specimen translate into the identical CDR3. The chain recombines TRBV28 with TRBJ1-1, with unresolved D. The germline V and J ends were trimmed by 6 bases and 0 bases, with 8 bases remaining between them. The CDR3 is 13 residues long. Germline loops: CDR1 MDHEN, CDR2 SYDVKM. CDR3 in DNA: TGTGCCAGCAGCCTACGGGTGAACACTGAAGCTTTCTTT. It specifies CASSLRVNTEAFF.

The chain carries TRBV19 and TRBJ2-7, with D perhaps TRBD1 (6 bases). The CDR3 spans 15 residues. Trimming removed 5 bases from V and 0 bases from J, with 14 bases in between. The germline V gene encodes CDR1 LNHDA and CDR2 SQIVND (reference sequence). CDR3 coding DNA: TGTGCCAGTAGTTTTACAGGGTCCCTCTCCTACGAGCAGTACTTC. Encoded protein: CASSFTGSLSYEQYF. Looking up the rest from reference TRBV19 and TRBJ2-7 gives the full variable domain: DGGITQSPKYLFRKEGQNVTLSCEQNLNHDAMYWYRQDPGQGLRLIYYSQIVNDFQKGDIAEGYSVSREKKESFPLTVTSAQKNPTAFYLCASSFTGSLSYEQYFGPGTRLTVT.

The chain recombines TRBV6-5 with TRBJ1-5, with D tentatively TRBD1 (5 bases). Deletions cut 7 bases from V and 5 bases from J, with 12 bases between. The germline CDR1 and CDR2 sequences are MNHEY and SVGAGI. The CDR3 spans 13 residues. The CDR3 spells CASTLGGDQPQHF. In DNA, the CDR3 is TGTGCCAGCACGCTTGGGGGGGATCAGCCCCAGCATTTT.

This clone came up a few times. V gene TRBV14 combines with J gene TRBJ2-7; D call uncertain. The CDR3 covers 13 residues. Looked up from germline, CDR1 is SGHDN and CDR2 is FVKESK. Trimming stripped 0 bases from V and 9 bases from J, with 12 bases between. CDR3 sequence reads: CASSQEPGTAQYV. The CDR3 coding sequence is TGTGCCAGCAGCCAAGAGCCGGGTACGGCGCAGTACGTC.

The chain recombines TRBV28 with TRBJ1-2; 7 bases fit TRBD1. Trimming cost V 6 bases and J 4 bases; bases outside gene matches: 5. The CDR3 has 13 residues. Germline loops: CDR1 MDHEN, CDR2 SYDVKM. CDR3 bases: TGTGCCAGCAGCCCTGACAGGGTCTATGGCTACACCTTC. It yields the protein CASSPDRVYGYTF.

CDR3: CASSFAGPSNQPQHF. The CDR3 DNA reads as TGTGCCAGCAGTTTTGCGGGGCCTAGCAATCAGCCCCAGCATTTT. The V and J genes are TRBV28 and TRBJ1-5; D perhaps matches TRBD1 (5 bases). This CDR3 comprises 15 residues. CDR1 is MDHEN and CDR2 is SYDVKM in the germline V gene. V was cut by 3 bases and J by 0 bases, with 9 bases left in between.

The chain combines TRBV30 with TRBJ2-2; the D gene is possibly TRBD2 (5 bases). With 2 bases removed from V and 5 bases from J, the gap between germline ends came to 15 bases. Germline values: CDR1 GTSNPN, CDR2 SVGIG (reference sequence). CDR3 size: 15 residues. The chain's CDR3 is CAWSTGLLRTGELFF. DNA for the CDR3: TGTGCCTGGAGTACCGGACTCCTTCGGACCGGGGAGCTGTTTTTT.

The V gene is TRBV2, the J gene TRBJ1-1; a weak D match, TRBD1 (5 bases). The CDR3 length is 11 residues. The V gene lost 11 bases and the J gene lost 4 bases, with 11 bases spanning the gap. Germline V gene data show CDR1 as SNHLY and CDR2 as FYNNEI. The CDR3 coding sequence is TGTGCCGGGGCTGTGGGCACTGAAGCTTTCTTT. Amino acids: CAGAVGTEAFF.

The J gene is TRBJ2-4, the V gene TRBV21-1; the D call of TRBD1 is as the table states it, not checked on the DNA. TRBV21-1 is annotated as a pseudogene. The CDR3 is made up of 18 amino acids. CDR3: CASSLRTGGFGGKNIQYF. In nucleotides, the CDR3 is TGTGCCAGCAGCTTGAGGACAGGGGGCTTCGGCGGCAAAAACATTCAGTACTTC.

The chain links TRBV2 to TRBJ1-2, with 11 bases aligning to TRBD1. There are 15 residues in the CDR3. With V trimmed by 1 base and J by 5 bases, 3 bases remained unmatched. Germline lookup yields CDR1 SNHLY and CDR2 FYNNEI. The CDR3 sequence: CASSEGTGGGYGYTF. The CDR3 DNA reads TGTGCCAGCAGTGAAGGGACAGGGGGCGGGTATGGCTACACCTTC.

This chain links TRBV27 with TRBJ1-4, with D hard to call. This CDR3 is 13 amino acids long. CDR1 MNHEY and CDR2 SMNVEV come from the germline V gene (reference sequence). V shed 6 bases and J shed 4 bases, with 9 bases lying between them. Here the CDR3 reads CASSGGYNEKLFF. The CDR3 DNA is TGTGCCAGCAGCGGCGGTTATAATGAAAAACTGTTTTTT.